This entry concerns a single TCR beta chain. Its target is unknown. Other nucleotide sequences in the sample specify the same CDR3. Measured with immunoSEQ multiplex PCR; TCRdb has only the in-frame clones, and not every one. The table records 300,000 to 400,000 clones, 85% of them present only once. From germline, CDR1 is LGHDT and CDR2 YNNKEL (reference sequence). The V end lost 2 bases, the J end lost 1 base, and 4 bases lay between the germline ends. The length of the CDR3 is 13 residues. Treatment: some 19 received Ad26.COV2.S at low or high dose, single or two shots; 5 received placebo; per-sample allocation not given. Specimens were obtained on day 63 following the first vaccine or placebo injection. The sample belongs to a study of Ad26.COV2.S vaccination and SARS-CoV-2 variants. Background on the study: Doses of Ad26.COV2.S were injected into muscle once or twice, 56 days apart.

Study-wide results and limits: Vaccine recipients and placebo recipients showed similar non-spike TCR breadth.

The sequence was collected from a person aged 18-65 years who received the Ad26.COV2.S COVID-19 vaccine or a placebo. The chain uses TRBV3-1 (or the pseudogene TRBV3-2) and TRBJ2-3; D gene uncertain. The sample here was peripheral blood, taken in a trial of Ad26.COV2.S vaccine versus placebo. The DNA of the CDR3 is TGTGCCAGCAGCCAAAGGGGCACAGATACGCAGTATTTT. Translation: CASSQRGTDTQYF.